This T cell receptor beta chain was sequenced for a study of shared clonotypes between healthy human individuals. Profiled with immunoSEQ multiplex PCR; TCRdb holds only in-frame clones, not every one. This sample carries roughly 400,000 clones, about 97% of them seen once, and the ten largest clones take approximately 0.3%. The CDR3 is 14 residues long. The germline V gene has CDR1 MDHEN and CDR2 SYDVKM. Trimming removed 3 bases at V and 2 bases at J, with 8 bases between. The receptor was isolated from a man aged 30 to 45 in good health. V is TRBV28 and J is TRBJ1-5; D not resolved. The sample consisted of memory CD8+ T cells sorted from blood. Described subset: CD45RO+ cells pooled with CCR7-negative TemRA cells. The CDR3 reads CASSLTFGNQPQHF. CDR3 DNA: TGTGCCAGCAGTTTGACCTTTGGCAATCAGCCCCAGCATTTT.